Many counts were recorded for the clone carrying this T cell receptor beta chain. The time point: patch test 1, 2 weeks after DPC sensitization. Treatment denoted: therapeutic diphenylcyclopropenone sensitization with weekly scalp DPC. This sample is drawn from a study of human T cells and chemical hapten exposure. TCRdb fed the RACE reads into MiXCR, producing one record per CDR3 protein. The sample shows over 95,000 distinct CDR3 sequences, about an eighth of them seen only once. Looked up from germline, CDR1 is DFQATT and CDR2 is SNEGSKA (reference sequence). V lost 5 bases and J lost 0, with 10 bases in between. The CDR3 length is 13 residues.

The sequence was collected from a woman aged 40 to 50 with alopecia areata. Some clones in this sample may be carry-over from other donors' samples. V is TRBV20-1 and J is TRBJ1-2, with a tentative D call TRBD1 (5 bases). The material sequenced was whole blood, taken in connection with sensitization to the hapten diphenylcyclopropenone (DPC). CDR3 DNA sequence: TGCAGTGCTGGCCGGGGGGCTAACTATGGCTACACCTTC. This translates into CSAGRGANYGYTF.